The T cell receptor (beta chain) under discussion was sequenced for a study of T cell changes during pregnancy in multiple sclerosis. Produced via immunoSEQ multiplex PCR; TCRdb's table is partial and in-frame only. The sample carries tens of thousands of clones, 90% to 95% recorded once. This clone was recorded only once. CDR3 length: 14 residues. Trimming pared 4 bases from V and 7 bases from J, leaving 16 bases between. Germline V gene sequence: CDR1 LGHNA, CDR2 YSLEER. The sample was CD4+ T cells from peripheral blood mononuclear cells, taken in the second trimester of pregnancy. The chain links TRBV4-3 to TRBJ1-2; D might be TRBD1 (5 bases). The TCR sequence derives from a female donor with multiple sclerosis, enrolled in a pregnancy study. The CDR3: CASSRTVGGAGYTF. The CDR3 nucleotides are TGCGCCAGCAGCCGGACGGTGGGAGGGGCTGGCTACACCTTC.